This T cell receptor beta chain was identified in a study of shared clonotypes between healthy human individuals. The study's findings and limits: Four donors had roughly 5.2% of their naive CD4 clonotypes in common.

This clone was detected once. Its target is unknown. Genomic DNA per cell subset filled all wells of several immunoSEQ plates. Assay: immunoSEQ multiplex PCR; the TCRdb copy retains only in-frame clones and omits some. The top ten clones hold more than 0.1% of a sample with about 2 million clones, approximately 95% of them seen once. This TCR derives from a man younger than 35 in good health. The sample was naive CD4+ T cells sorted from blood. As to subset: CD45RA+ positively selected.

CDR3 protein: CASSGAGGYGQPQHF. The CDR3 region has the DNA TGTGCCAGCAGTGGGGCAGGGGGCTACGGGCAGCCCCAGCATTTT. This sequence joins TRBV25-1 and TRBJ1-5, with TRBD1 matching 8 bases. Germline assignment: CDR1 MGHDK and CDR2 SYGVNS. J gave up 7 bases and V 4 bases, and 9 bases lay outside the gene matches. The length of the CDR3 is 15 residues.